The 11 T cell receptor beta chains below come from one sample, sequenced in a study of PD-L1 blockade in urothelial cancer. The protocol was immunoSEQ multiplex PCR, while the TCRdb copy is restricted to in-frame clones and leaves out a portion. The sample includes about 100,000 clones, approximately 90% of them seen just once. Source: PBMCs, taken around atezolizumab (anti-PD-L1) treatment. These receptors were obtained from an elderly woman with urothelial cancer.

This chain joins TRBV7-3 and TRBJ2-5; no clear D. Germline-derived CDR1 and CDR2 are SGHTA and FQGTGA. CDR3 length equals 15 residues. The V end was cut by 1 base, the J end by 1 base, with 10 bases between. As DNA, the CDR3 is TGTGCCAGCAGCTTAATGAGGTCCACCCAAGAGACCCAGTACTTC. As protein: CASSLMRSTQETQYF.

This sequence joins TRBV5-1 and TRBJ2-1, with 8 bases fitting TRBD1. The CDR3 has 14 residues. Germline V gene data show CDR1 as SGHRS and CDR2 as YFSETQ. V dropped 0 bases and J dropped 6; count of bases not matched to a gene: 2. DNA of the CDR3: TGCGCCAGCAGCTTGGGAGACAGGGGCAATGAGCAGTTCTTC. Amino acid sequence: CASSLGDRGNEQFF.

This chain links TRBV28 with TRBJ1-5, with D possibly TRBD1 on 6 matching bases. The V end was cut by 2 bases, the J end by 3 bases, with 8 bases between. The CDR3 has 14 residues. From germline, CDR1 is MDHEN and CDR2 SYDVKM. The CDR3 here is CASSLQGINQPQHF. The CDR3 DNA reads as TGTGCCAGCAGTTTACAGGGGATCAATCAGCCCCAGCATTTT. The variable domain in full, with the rest retrieved from reference TRBV28 and TRBJ1-5, is DVKVTQSSRYLVKRTGEKVFLECVQDMDHENMFWYRQDPGLGLRLIYFSYDVKMKEKGDIPEGYSVSREKKERFSLILESASTNQTSMYLCASSLQGINQPQHFGDGTRLSIL.

The genes are TRBV11-2 and TRBJ2-7, with D possibly TRBD1 on 6 matching bases. CDR1 and CDR2 (germline): SGHAT, FQNNGV. CDR3 length: 14 residues. With 6 bases removed from V and 2 bases from J, the gap between germline ends came to 14 bases. CDR3 protein: CASRDRDKPYEQYF. CDR3 DNA sequence: TGTGCCAGCAGGGACCGGGACAAACCCTACGAGCAGTACTTC.

The CDR3 DNA sequence: TGCAGCGGCTCATATCTTACGGGTAATGAGCAGTTCTTC. It specifies CSGSYLTGNEQFF. The chain links TRBV29-1 to TRBJ2-1, with no clear D. CDR1 SQVTM and CDR2 ANQGSEA come from the germline V gene. The CDR3 loop spans 13 amino acids. The V gene lost 7 bases and the J gene lost 7 bases, with 17 bases spanning the gap.

V is TRBV10-3 and J is TRBJ2-1; TRBD2 is a possible D gene (7 bases). With 3 bases removed from V and 6 bases from J, the gap between germline ends came to 15 bases. CDR1 is ENHRY, CDR2 SYGVKD, per germline. This CDR3 contains 15 residues. CDR3 loop: CAISEGGARANEQFF. The CDR3 DNA reads TGTGCCATCAGTGAAGGGGGGGCGCGCGCCAATGAGCAGTTCTTC.

This chain uses TRBV5-1 with TRBJ1-3; TRBD1 agrees at 9 bases. Germline V gene sequence: CDR1 SGHRS, CDR2 YFSETQ. This CDR3 spans 13 amino acids. The J segment lost 10 bases and the V segment lost 3 bases, leaving 5 bases of the junction unmatched. CDR3 DNA sequence: TGCGCCAGCAGCTCGGGACAGGGTCAGACCATATATTTT. Its protein is CASSSGQGQTIYF. Looking up the rest from reference TRBV5-1 and TRBJ1-3 gives the full variable domain: KAGVTQTPRYLIKTRGQQVTLSCSPISGHRSVSWYQQTPGQGLQFLFEYFSETQRNKGNFPGRFSGRQFSNSRSEMNVSTLELGDSALYLCASSSGQGQTIYFGEGSWLTVV.

The chain employs TRBV19 and TRBJ2-7; 8 bases agree with TRBD1. With 5 bases clipped from V and 2 bases from J, the junction kept 11 bases outside the gene matches. The CDR3 runs 16 residues. Germline V gene lookup returns CDR1 LNHDA and CDR2 SQIVND (reference sequence). CDR3 region: CASSVYLRDRTYEQYF. The CDR3 coding sequence is TGTGCCAGTAGTGTTTACCTTCGGGACAGGACCTACGAGCAGTACTTC.

This chain joins TRBV11-1 and TRBJ1-1; 8 bases fit TRBD1. Germline V gene lookup returns CDR1 SGHAT and CDR2 FQDESV (reference sequence). This CDR3 is 14 amino acids long. V trimming: 3 bases; J trimming: 1 base; junction bases outside the gene matches: 1. The chain's CDR3 is CASSFGQGNTEAFF. CDR3 nucleotides: TGTGCCAGCAGCTTCGGACAGGGGAACACTGAAGCTTTCTTT.

The CDR3 DNA follows: TGTGCCAGCAGCTCCGGACTAGCTAGGAACACCGGGGAGCTGTTTTTT. As protein: CASSSGLARNTGELFF. The rearrangement links TRBV5-4 to TRBJ2-2; 8 bases line up with TRBD2. Trimming removed 3 bases from V and 1 base from J; junction bases left unmatched: 5. The germline gives CDR1 SGHNT, CDR2 YYREEE (reference sequence). The CDR3 consists of 16 residues.

The chain links TRBV19 to TRBJ1-3, with a tentative D call TRBD1 (6 bases). V gave up 8 bases and J gave up 1 base, with 12 bases separating them. The length of the CDR3 is 14 residues. The germline V gene has CDR1 LNHDA and CDR2 SQIVND (reference sequence). CDR3 region: CASATGSSGNTIYF. Here the CDR3 DNA reads TGTGCCAGTGCCACAGGGTCTTCTGGAAACACCATATATTTT.